This TCR beta chain was captured in a study of cytomegalovirus exposure and HLA in healthy donors. Germline values: CDR1 MNHEY, CDR2 SVGAGI. The CDR3 runs 14 residues. J lost 5 bases, V lost 2 bases, and 5 bases had no gene match. PCR employed 60 Vbeta and 13 Jbeta primers. Sequenced by immunoSEQ multiplex PCR; TCRdb stores in-frame clones only, minus some. The sample consists of over 45,000 clones, 81% of them appearing once. As concerns this clone: Its antigen remains unidentified.

Whole-study findings and limits: Among donors in an Asian-associated ancestry cluster, a later analysis reportedly found fewer N-insertions than the roughly 700-donor mean. Cytomegalovirus-associated status was assigned to about 180 TCR beta chains. Available immune exposure information was restricted to CMV serostatus only.

The chain uses TRBV6-5 and TRBJ2-7; 8 bases are shared with TRBD1. This receptor was taken from a boy between 10 and 17 years old in good health and CMV-seropositive. Sample: PBMCs. The CDR3 coding sequence is TGTGCCAGCAGTTACCAGACAGGGGAGGACGAGCAGTACTTC. The encoded protein is CASSYQTGEDEQYF.